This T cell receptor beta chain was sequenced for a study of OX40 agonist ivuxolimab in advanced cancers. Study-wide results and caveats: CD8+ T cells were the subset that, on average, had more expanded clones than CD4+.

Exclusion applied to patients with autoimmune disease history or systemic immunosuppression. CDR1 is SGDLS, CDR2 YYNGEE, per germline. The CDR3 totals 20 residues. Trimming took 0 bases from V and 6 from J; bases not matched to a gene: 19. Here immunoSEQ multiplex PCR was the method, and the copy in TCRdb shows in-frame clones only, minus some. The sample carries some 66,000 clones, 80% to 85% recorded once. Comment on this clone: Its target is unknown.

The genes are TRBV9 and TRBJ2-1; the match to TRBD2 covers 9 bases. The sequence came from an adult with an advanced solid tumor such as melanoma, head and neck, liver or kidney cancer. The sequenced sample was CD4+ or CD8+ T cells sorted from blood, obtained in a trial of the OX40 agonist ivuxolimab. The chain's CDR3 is CASSVEARAGSLAGSNEQFF. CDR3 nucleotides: TGTGCCAGCAGCGTAGAGGCCAGGGCTGGATCCCTAGCGGGGTCCAATGAGCAGTTCTTC.